This T cell receptor beta chain was sequenced for a study of blood T cell repertoires in COVID-19. Study-wide background: Material from acute and convalescent COVID-19 was sourced from the United States, Italy and Spain. Sources were T cells, B-cell-depleted T cells, or PBMCs; the material itself was cDNA or gDNA.

As originally analysed: Estimates of nucleated cell counts were drawn from the amplification of reference gene primers. Repertoires were generated with immunoSEQ multiplex PCR, while TCRdb's copy carries only in-frame clones and drops some. The D gene and trimming were derived from the DNA, and the V and J assignments and clone size from that table. This table holds 150,000 to 200,000 clones, roughly 85% found once. CDR3 size: 15 residues. Unmatched junction bases numbered 9, after V lost 4 bases and J lost 8 bases. Per the germline V gene, CDR1 is SGHRS and CDR2 is YFSETQ. V usage is TRBV5-1 and J usage is TRBJ2-1; 10 bases agree with TRBD1. Material: peripheral blood. The TCR sequence derives from a man aged 60-69 years with active or convalescent COVID-19. The CDR3 sequence: CASSQRQGASHEQFF. DNA for the CDR3: TGCGCCAGCAGCCAGCGACAGGGGGCTTCCCATGAGCAGTTCTTC.